The 28 T cell receptor beta chains below come from one sample, sequenced in a study of blood T cell repertoires in COVID-19. The table came from immunoSEQ multiplex PCR; TCRdb's copy has only in-frame clones and leaves some out. The sample records roughly 200,000 clones, approximately 86% being singletons. Sequenced: peripheral blood. These receptors were collected from a man aged 60 to 69 with acute or convalescent COVID-19.

The CDR3 here is CASSLVGDNEKLFF. The CDR3 coding sequence is TGTGCCAGCAGCTTGGTAGGAGATAATGAAAAACTGTTTTTT. V is TRBV5-4 and J is TRBJ1-4; D is uncertain. Trimming stripped 0 bases from V and 4 bases from J, with 7 bases between. The CDR3 has 14 amino acids. The germline gives CDR1 SGHNT, CDR2 YYREEE (reference sequence).

The rearrangement links TRBV4-1 to TRBJ2-7; the D gene is possibly TRBD1 (8 bases). Germline assignment: CDR1 MGHRA and CDR2 YSYEKL. Trimming removed 8 bases from V and 2 bases from J, with 16 bases in between. CDR3 size: 14 residues. The CDR3, as DNA: TGCGCCAGCGGATGGACAGGGACTACCTACGAGCAGTACTTC. This sequence encodes CASGWTGTTYEQYF.

The chain has TRBV5-4 and TRBJ2-6, with 7 positions matching TRBD1. J was trimmed by 1 base and V by 0 bases; bases with no gene match: 1. Germline CDR1 reads SGHNT; CDR2 reads YYREEE (reference sequence). CDR3 length: 16 residues. The CDR3: CASSLGRGSGANVLTF. The CDR3 DNA sequence: TGTGCCAGCAGCTTGGGCAGGGGGTCTGGGGCCAACGTCCTGACTTTC.

The genes are TRBV18 and TRBJ1-1; 9 nucleotides match TRBD1. Germline V gives CDR1 KGHSH, CDR2 LQKENI. CDR3 length equals 13 residues. V was clipped by 5 bases and J by 6 bases; unmatched bases: 4. The DNA of the CDR3 is TGTGCCAGCTCATCTACAGGGGGCTCTGAAGCTTTCTTT. Its protein is CASSSTGGSEAFF.

The chain combines TRBV3-1 (or the pseudogene TRBV3-2) with TRBJ2-3, with TRBD1 identical over 9 bases. Unmatched junction bases numbered 1, after V lost 3 bases and J lost 0 bases. Germline CDR1 LGHDT, CDR2 YNNKEL (reference sequence). This CDR3 contains 15 residues. The CDR3 sequence: CASSHGTGSTDTQYF. The CDR3 coding sequence is TGTGCCAGCAGCCACGGGACAGGGAGCACAGATACGCAGTATTTT.

This clone has a handful of counts. V and J are TRBV6-5 and TRBJ2-5, with 13 nucleotides matching TRBD2. Per germline, CDR1 MNHEY and CDR2 SVGAGI. V shed 5 bases and J 4 bases; nucleotides not matched to a gene: 4. The CDR3 is 15 amino acids. The CDR3 region is CASSPRTSGGETQYF. In DNA form, the CDR3 reads TGTGCCAGCAGTCCTCGGACTAGCGGGGGAGAGACCCAGTACTTC.

This clone was recorded only once. The V gene is TRBV18, the J gene TRBJ2-3; TRBD2 matches 12 bases. This CDR3 region has 16 residues. V lost 3 bases to trimming and J lost 11 bases; unmatched junction nucleotides: 12. Looked up from germline, CDR1 is KGHSH and CDR2 is LQKENI. In DNA, the CDR3 is TGTGCCAGCTCACCTAAACCGGGACTAGCGGGTTGGGGGCAGTATTTT. Translation: CASSPKPGLAGWGQYF.

A single count supports this clone. The gene calls are TRBV27 and TRBJ1-2; no reliable D call. The germline V gene has CDR1 MNHEY and CDR2 SMNVEV (reference sequence). Trimming removed 8 bases at V and 1 base at J, with 17 bases between. This CDR3 contains 15 residues. The CDR3 region has the DNA TGTGCCAGCCGGGCTCGCGGGGATGGTAACTATGGCTACACCTTC. This codes for CASRARGDGNYGYTF.

The chain recombines TRBV21-1 with TRBJ1-5; TRBD1 was called by the table and not checked on the DNA. TRBV21-1 is deemed a pseudogene. This CDR3 has 15 residues. CDR3 nucleotide sequence: TGTGCCAGCGGGACCAAGGACAGGGACAATCAGCCCCAGCATTTT. It yields the protein CASGTKDRDNQPQHF.

The rearrangement uses TRBV27 and TRBJ2-1; 8 bases map to TRBD2. V trimming: 1 base; J trimming: 5 bases; junction bases outside the gene matches: 10. The germline V gene encodes CDR1 MNHEY and CDR2 SMNVEV (reference sequence). The CDR3 has 17 residues. The CDR3 reads CASSLYGGGRPDNEQFF. CDR3 DNA sequence: TGTGCCAGCAGTTTATATGGCGGGGGGCGCCCCGACAATGAGCAGTTCTTC.

This chain uses TRBV6-6 with TRBJ2-7; 7 bases agree with TRBD2. V lost 6 bases to trimming and J lost 0 bases; unmatched junction nucleotides: 8. CDR3 length equals 15 residues. Germline lookup yields CDR1 MNHNY and CDR2 SVGAGI (reference sequence). The DNA for the CDR3 is TGTGCCAGCAGGATTGGGCTAGCGGACTCCTACGAGCAGTACTTC. Translation gives CASRIGLADSYEQYF.

The CDR3 protein is CASSHTTRSQRGANEQFF. The CDR3 nucleotides read TGTGCCAGCAGTCATACAACCCGGTCTCAACGGGGGGCTAATGAGCAGTTCTTC. The chain recombines TRBV13 with TRBJ2-1; TRBD2 is a possible D gene (7 bases). CDR1 and CDR2 (germline): PRHDT, FYEKMQ (reference sequence). Trimming cost V 6 bases and J 7 bases, with 28 bases left between them. CDR3 size: 18 residues.

The V and J genes are TRBV12-3 or TRBV12-4 and TRBJ2-1; D possibly corresponds to TRBD1 (6 bases). This CDR3 spans 11 amino acids. The ends were cut back, 5 bases at V and 15 bases at J, with 14 bases in the middle. The CDR3 DNA reads as TGTGCCAGCAGTCGGGCAGGGGAACTGTTCTTC. It is translated as CASSRAGELFF.

The gene calls are TRBV7-8 and TRBJ1-1, with 7 bases aligning to TRBD1. The trim removed 0 bases at V and 0 bases at J, leaving 4 bases unmatched. This CDR3 is built from 16 residues. The V gene's germline CDR1 is SGHVS and CDR2 FQNEAQ. CDR3 nucleotides: TGTGCCAGCAGCTTAGCCCGACAGGGAATGAACACTGAAGCTTTCTTT. This translates into CASSLARQGMNTEAFF.

This clone appeared a single time. The sample holds other DNA sequences that translate to the same CDR3. The chain combines TRBV9 with TRBJ1-1; a weak D match, TRBD1 (5 bases). This CDR3 spans 13 amino acids. With 1 base removed from V and 4 bases from J, the gap between germline ends came to 8 bases. The germline V gene has CDR1 SGDLS and CDR2 YYNGEE. The CDR3 region is CASSVTGGTEAFF. As DNA, the CDR3 is TGTGCCAGCAGCGTAACAGGCGGCACTGAAGCTTTCTTT.

The chain joins TRBV27 to TRBJ2-1, with 10 bases matching TRBD2. Germline V gene lookup returns CDR1 MNHEY and CDR2 SMNVEV (reference sequence). The V and J ends lost 0 bases and 10 bases, in that order; junction bases with no gene match: 9. CDR3 length: 16 amino acids. CDR3 sequence (DNA): TGTGCCAGCAGTTTATCGGCTAGCGGGGGTCGTAGGGAGCAGTTCTTC. Its protein is CASSLSASGGRREQFF.

This chain connects TRBV19 to TRBJ1-3, with 7 bases matching TRBD1. With V trimmed by 5 bases and J by 0 bases, 10 bases remained unmatched. CDR1 LNHDA and CDR2 SQIVND come from the germline V gene (reference sequence). CDR3 length equals 17 residues. CDR3 amino acids: CASSPGTAQSSGNTIYF. The CDR3 DNA is TGTGCCAGTAGTCCAGGGACAGCTCAAAGCTCTGGAAACACCATATATTTT. Looking up the rest from reference TRBV19 and TRBJ1-3 gives the full variable domain: DGGITQSPKYLFRKEGQNVTLSCEQNLNHDAMYWYRQDPGQGLRLIYYSQIVNDFQKGDIAEGYSVSREKKESFPLTVTSAQKNPTAFYLCASSPGTAQSSGNTIYFGEGSWLTVV.

The rearrangement joins TRBV7-8 to TRBJ2-3; TRBD1 agrees at 10 bases. The V gene's germline CDR1 is SGHVS and CDR2 FQNEAQ. The CDR3 is 16 residues long. Trimming took 5 bases from V and 2 from J; bases not matched to a gene: 7. The DNA of the CDR3 is TGTGCCAGCAGCCTAAAGACAGGGGGCGTCACAGATACGCAGTATTTT. Amino acids: CASSLKTGGVTDTQYF. Full variable domain (missing parts from reference TRBV7-8 and TRBJ2-3): GAGVSQSPRYKVAKRGQDVALRCDPISGHVSLFWYQQALGQGPEFLTYFQNEAQLDKSGLPSDRFFAERPEGSVSTLKIQRTQQEDSAVYLCASSLKTGGVTDTQYFGPGTRLTVL.

The DNA of the CDR3 is TGTGCCACCCGGATGGGGGCGGGGGGAGATACGCAGTATTTT. This sequence encodes CATRMGAGGDTQYF. The chain has TRBV2 and TRBJ2-3, with 8 bases identical to TRBD2. V lost 10 bases and J lost 5; bases outside the gene matches: 11. The CDR3 spans 14 residues. Germline CDR1 and CDR2: SNHLY and FYNNEI.

The gene calls are TRBV5-5 and TRBJ1-5, with 10 positions matching TRBD1. The CDR3 covers 17 residues. Per the germline V gene, CDR1 is SGHKS and CDR2 is YYEKEE (reference sequence). V gave up 4 bases and J gave up 6 bases; unmatched junction bases: 13. The CDR3 protein is CASSPGVGQGLSQPQHF. The CDR3 coding sequence is TGTGCCAGCAGCCCCGGAGTGGGACAGGGGTTAAGTCAGCCCCAGCATTTT.

This clone was seen just once. The chain couples TRBV13 to TRBJ2-4; 7 positions match TRBD1. Germline V gene sequence: CDR1 PRHDT, CDR2 FYEKMQ (reference sequence). This CDR3 is 12 amino acids long. CDR3 loop: CGTGLAKNIQYF. CDR3 sequence (DNA): TGTGGGACAGGACTAGCCAAAAACATTCAGTACTTC.

The rearrangement uses TRBV28 and TRBJ2-5; the match to TRBD1 covers 8 bases. This CDR3 contains 15 residues. Germline lookup yields CDR1 MDHEN and CDR2 SYDVKM. V trimming: 6 bases; J trimming: 5 bases; junction bases outside the gene matches: 11. CDR3 sequence reads: CASSLPGQGGETQYF. The DNA of the CDR3 is TGTGCCAGCAGCCTCCCCGGACAGGGCGGCGAGACCCAGTACTTC.

The chain joins TRBV9 to TRBJ2-1; TRBD1 agrees at 11 bases. The CDR3 runs to 16 residues. Germline loops: CDR1 SGDLS, CDR2 YYNGEE. V shed 4 bases, J shed 4 bases, and the junction held 7 bases outside the gene matches. The CDR3 DNA reads as TGTGCCAGCAGCCCGGGGGGGACAGGGGGATACAATGAGCAGTTCTTC. Translated: CASSPGGTGGYNEQFF.

The chain recombines TRBV30 with TRBJ2-1; D unresolved. Per germline, CDR1 GTSNPN and CDR2 SVGIG (reference sequence). V lost 2 bases and J 9 bases, leaving 14 bases between the germline ends. The CDR3 is 13 residues long. CDR3 region: CAWSSQRYGEQFF. For the CDR3, the DNA is TGTGCCTGGAGTAGTCAACGGTACGGTGAGCAGTTCTTC.

V is TRBV6-6 and J is TRBJ1-4, with D uncertain. Germline assignment: CDR1 MNHNY and CDR2 SVGAGI (reference sequence). The V and J ends lost 6 bases and 7 bases respectively, with 12 bases between them. This CDR3 spans 13 amino acids. CDR3 residues: CASRAGDGEKLFF. The CDR3 bases are TGTGCCAGCAGGGCGGGTGATGGTGAAAAACTGTTTTTT.

The rearrangement uses TRBV29-1 and TRBJ2-5, with TRBD2 matching 7 bases. J gave up 1 base and V 2 bases, and 7 bases lay outside the gene matches. In germline, CDR1 is SQVTM, CDR2 ANQGSEA. The CDR3 extends over 15 amino acids. The chain's CDR3 is CSVERRGSVQETQYF. The CDR3 DNA follows: TGCAGCGTTGAAAGGCGGGGGTCGGTCCAAGAGACCCAGTACTTC.

The chain has TRBV6-4 and TRBJ2-1; TRBD2 agrees at 12 bases. CDR1 is MRHNA, CDR2 SNTAGT, per germline. V lost 6 bases to trimming and J lost 8 bases; unmatched junction nucleotides: 11. The CDR3 covers 16 residues. The CDR3 DNA follows: TGTGCCAGCAGCGCGACTAGCGGGGGCTCCTTGGATGAGCAGTTCTTC. Amino acids: CASSATSGGSLDEQFF.

The chain uses TRBV6-5 and TRBJ2-1; 13 bases match TRBD2. This CDR3 has 15 residues. J gave up 0 bases and V 11 bases, and 4 bases lay outside the gene matches. CDR1 and CDR2 from the germline V gene are MNHEY and SVGAGI. The CDR3 DNA reads TGTGCCGCCGGGACTAGCGGGATCTCCTACAATGAGCAGTTCTTC. This codes for CAAGTSGISYNEQFF.